A single sample gave rise to the 30 T cell receptor beta chains below, sequenced in a study of shared T cell receptors in the human thymus. Produced via immunoSEQ multiplex PCR; TCRdb's table is partial and in-frame only. The table shows roughly 550,000 clones, with 75% to 80% occurring only once. These data were also reused for a study on human thymus T cells.

Sequencing was performed on thymocytes. The receptors here all came from a boy under two years old with a congenital heart defect.

V is TRBV5-1 and J is TRBJ2-6; D remains ambiguous. V shed 6 bases and J shed 2 bases, with 6 bases lying between them. Germline-derived CDR1 and CDR2 are SGHRS and YFSETQ. This CDR3 contains 13 residues. CDR3 region: CASTDAGANVLTF. The CDR3 DNA is TGCGCCAGCACAGATGCTGGGGCCAACGTCCTGACTTTC.

The V gene is TRBV6-5, the J gene TRBJ2-2; 7 nucleotides agree with TRBD1. The junction had 4 bases not matched to a gene; V was cut back by 8 bases and J by 4 bases. The germline V gene has CDR1 MNHEY and CDR2 SVGAGI. The CDR3 spans 13 residues. The CDR3: CASATGPTGELFF. The CDR3 DNA reads TGTGCCAGCGCGACAGGGCCCACCGGGGAGCTGTTTTTT.

The V and J genes are TRBV7-8 and TRBJ1-5; unclear D gene. CDR1 and CDR2 from the germline V gene are SGHVS and FQNEAQ. Between the trimmed V and J ends, which lost 5 bases and 3 bases, there was a span of 14 bases. The CDR3 extends over 15 amino acids. CDR3 residues: CASSPIGRNNQPQHF. As DNA, the CDR3 is TGTGCCAGCAGCCCCATCGGGAGGAACAATCAGCCCCAGCATTTT.

This sequence joins TRBV27 and TRBJ2-2; TRBD1 agrees at 9 bases. J gave up 6 bases and V 7 bases, and 9 bases lay outside the gene matches. Per the germline V gene, CDR1 is MNHEY and CDR2 is SMNVEV (reference sequence). This CDR3 contains 15 residues. CDR3 sequence: CASKSGTGFSGELFF. The CDR3 bases are TGTGCCAGCAAATCCGGGACAGGGTTTTCCGGGGAGCTGTTTTTT.

The rearrangement joins TRBV4-1 to TRBJ2-7; 9 bases line up with TRBD1. V shed 3 bases and J 10 bases; nucleotides not matched to a gene: 10. Germline CDR1 reads MGHRA; CDR2 reads YSYEKL. This CDR3 is 14 amino acids long. The CDR3 loop reads CASSHTGGPSIQYF. The CDR3 region has the DNA TGCGCCAGCAGCCACACAGGGGGCCCATCAATTCAGTACTTC.

V gene TRBV11-3 combines with J gene TRBJ2-6; TRBD2 agrees at 7 bases. The CDR3 is 17 residues long. Germline CDR1 reads SGHNT; CDR2 reads YENEEA. The V gene end was trimmed by 4 bases and the J gene end by 1 base; junction bases not matched to a gene: 7. The CDR3 DNA follows: TGTGCCAGCAGCTCCTCCCGGGAGGCATCTGGGGCCAACGTCCTGACTTTC. Its protein is CASSSSREASGANVLTF. Based on the CDR3 plus reference TRBV11-3 and TRBJ2-6, the full variable domain is EAGVVQSPRYKIIEKKQPVAFWCNPISGHNTLYWYLQNLGQGPELLIRYENEEAVDDSQLPKDRFSAERLKGVDSTLKIQPAELGDSAVYLCASSSSREASGANVLTFGAGSRLTVL.

This clone occurred once. CDR3 nucleotides: TGTGCCAGCAGTTACGCAGGGGCAGATACGCAGTATTTT. Its protein product is CASSYAGADTQYF. The chain couples TRBV28 to TRBJ2-3; TRBD1 is a possible D gene (6 bases). V was pared by 4 bases and J by 4 bases, with 9 bases between. Germline CDR1 and CDR2: MDHEN and SYDVKM. The CDR3 sequence is 13 residues long.

In DNA form, the CDR3 reads TGCGCCAGCAGCCAAGAGGTGGACCAGGGAAAGTTCTTC. It specifies CASSQEVDQGKFF. The V gene is TRBV4-1, the J gene TRBJ2-1; D may be TRBD1 (5 bases). This CDR3 is built from 13 residues. Trimming pared 0 bases from V and 14 bases from J, leaving 14 bases between. Per the germline V gene, CDR1 is MGHRA and CDR2 is YSYEKL.

V is TRBV2 and J is TRBJ2-7; 10 bases map to TRBD1. Germline V gene lookup returns CDR1 SNHLY and CDR2 FYNNEI. The CDR3 has 14 residues. The V segment lost 5 bases and the J segment 5 bases; nucleotides outside the gene matches: 6. The CDR3 bases are TGTGCCAGCAGTTCGACAGGGGGCTTCAACGAGCAGTACTTC. Its protein is CASSSTGGFNEQYF.

This chain links TRBV28 with TRBJ2-7; 9 bases map to TRBD2. This CDR3 is 15 amino acids long. In germline, CDR1 is MDHEN, CDR2 SYDVKM. The V segment lost 7 bases and the J segment 2 bases; nucleotides outside the gene matches: 9. The CDR3 DNA follows: TGTGCCAGCACCTTTTCGGCTAGCGGGACCTACGAGCAGTACTTC. This codes for CASTFSASGTYEQYF.

This sequence joins TRBV6-1 and TRBJ1-4, with D unclear. V lost 2 bases and J 7 bases, leaving 11 bases between the germline ends. The CDR3 extends over 14 amino acids. Germline V CDR1 and CDR2: MNHNS, SASEGT. The CDR3, as DNA: TGTGCCAGCAGTGAATGGGTCCGGGGTGAAAAACTGTTTTTT. As protein: CASSEWVRGEKLFF.

This chain joins TRBV25-1 and TRBJ2-1; TRBD2 matches 10 bases. The CDR3 covers 16 residues. V lost 7 bases and J lost 6; bases outside the gene matches: 12. Germline V gives CDR1 MGHDK, CDR2 SYGVNS. CDR3 amino acids: CASTSQELAGTNEQFF. The CDR3 DNA reads TGTGCCAGCACTTCCCAGGAACTAGCGGGAACCAATGAGCAGTTCTTC. Full variable domain (rest looked up from reference TRBV25-1 and TRBJ2-1): EADIYQTPRYLVIGTGKKITLECSQTMGHDKMYWYQQDPGMELHLIHYSYGVNSTEKGDLSSESTVSRIRTEHFPLTLESARPSHTSQYLCASTSQELAGTNEQFFGPGTRLTVL.

This chain connects TRBV25-1 to TRBJ1-1; the match to TRBD1 covers 8 bases. This CDR3 is built from 14 residues. The germline gives CDR1 MGHDK, CDR2 SYGVNS. V was clipped by 5 bases and J by 10 bases; unmatched bases: 12. CDR3 sequence reads: CASSTEDRAERAFF. The CDR3 nucleotides are TGTGCCAGCAGTACCGAGGACAGGGCAGAGAGAGCTTTCTTT.

The chain couples TRBV11-3 to TRBJ2-3; D is possibly TRBD1 (5 bases). The germline gives CDR1 SGHNT, CDR2 YENEEA. Trimming shortened V by 7 bases and J by 4 bases, and 24 bases separated the two germline ends. The CDR3 runs to 17 residues. The CDR3: CASTLRGYMVRPDTQYF. For the CDR3, the DNA is TGTGCCAGCACACTAAGGGGCTACATGGTACGACCAGATACGCAGTATTTT.

This chain connects TRBV9 to TRBJ2-3; perhaps TRBD2 as D (5 bases). V lost 9 bases, J lost 6 bases, and 20 bases lay in between. Germline V gene data show CDR1 as SGDLS and CDR2 as YYNGEE. CDR3 length: 14 amino acids. The CDR3 sequence is CATKPGENGDTQYF. The DNA for the CDR3 is TGTGCCACCAAACCCGGGGAAAACGGGGATACGCAGTATTTT.

V and J are TRBV11-2 and TRBJ2-7; TRBD2 matches at 8 bases. Germline lookup yields CDR1 SGHAT and CDR2 FQNNGV. V lost 2 bases, J lost 3 bases, and 15 bases stayed unmatched. The length of the CDR3 is 18 residues. The CDR3 loop is CASSLMSGSVVTDYEQYF. The CDR3 nucleotides are TGTGCCAGCAGCTTAATGAGCGGGAGTGTAGTGACCGACTACGAGCAGTACTTC.

V usage is TRBV5-5 and J usage is TRBJ1-5, with 8 bases lining up with TRBD1. Germline CDR1 reads SGHKS; CDR2 reads YYEKEE (reference sequence). Losses at the gene ends were 3 bases for V and 5 bases for J; bases not matched to a gene: 19. The CDR3 is 19 amino acids. In DNA, the CDR3 is TGTGCCAGCAGCTCCCGGACAGGGAGGCCCCCCGGTGCCGATCAGCCCCAGCATTTT. Encoded protein: CASSSRTGRPPGADQPQHF.

The V gene is TRBV27, the J gene TRBJ2-1; 10 positions agree with TRBD2. The CDR3 consists of 17 residues. In germline, CDR1 is MNHEY, CDR2 SMNVEV (reference sequence). V lost 5 bases to trimming and J lost 2 bases; unmatched junction nucleotides: 9. The CDR3 reads CASSTYTSGVTYNEQFF. CDR3 bases: TGTGCCAGCAGTACCTATACTAGCGGGGTTACCTACAATGAGCAGTTCTTC.

The rearrangement links TRBV29-1 to TRBJ2-1; D possibly corresponds to TRBD2 (5 bases). The CDR3 is 10 amino acids. Germline values: CDR1 SQVTM, CDR2 ANQGSEA. Trimming left V 7 bases short and J 6 bases short, with 7 bases between. The CDR3 region has the DNA TGCAGCGCCCGGGGCAATGAGCAGTTCTTC. It specifies CSARGNEQFF.

The table lists this clone with a few counts. CDR3 bases: TGTGCCAGCAGCTCCGGCCCAGGGTCATATGAGCAGTTCTTC. Translating gives CASSSGPGSYEQFF. The chain uses TRBV5-6 and TRBJ2-1, with a possible D match to TRBD1 (5 bases). Germline values: CDR1 SGHDT, CDR2 YYEEEE. V lost 3 bases and J 8 bases, leaving 15 bases between the germline ends. The CDR3 covers 14 residues.

This chain connects TRBV7-6 to TRBJ2-1; TRBD2 matches 8 bases. Germline-derived CDR1 and CDR2 are SGHVS and FNYEAQ. This CDR3 comprises 16 residues. V shed 4 bases, J shed 2 bases, and the junction held 7 bases outside the gene matches. CDR3 residues: CASSWGPGLAYNEQFF. As DNA, the CDR3 is TGTGCCAGCAGCTGGGGGCCGGGACTAGCCTACAATGAGCAGTTCTTC.

The chain couples TRBV14 to TRBJ2-7; the D gene is possibly TRBD2 (5 bases). The CDR3 covers 12 residues. Germline lookup yields CDR1 SGHDN and CDR2 FVKESK. V lost 1 base and J lost 13, with 14 bases in between. CDR3 in DNA: TGTGCCAGCAGCCAAGGAGAGGGCTACGATTACTTC. It yields the protein CASSQGEGYDYF. Combining the CDR3 with reference TRBV14 and TRBJ2-7 gives the whole variable domain EAGVTQFPSHSVIEKGQTVTLRCDPISGHDNLYWYRRVMGKEIKFLLHFVKESKQDESGMPNNRFLAERTGGTYSTLKVQPAELEDSGVYFCASSQGEGYDYFGPGTRLTVT.

The chain recombines TRBV14 with TRBJ1-4; no reliable D call. This CDR3 is built from 17 residues. Germline CDR1 and CDR2: SGHDN and FVKESK. Trimming stripped 2 bases from V and 1 base from J, with 14 bases between. The CDR3 is CASSQTRAVKTNEKLFF. The CDR3, as DNA: TGTGCCAGCAGCCAAACGCGGGCGGTGAAAACTAATGAAAAACTGTTTTTT. Looking up the rest from reference TRBV14 and TRBJ1-4 gives the full variable domain: EAGVTQFPSHSVIEKGQTVTLRCDPISGHDNLYWYRRVMGKEIKFLLHFVKESKQDESGMPNNRFLAERTGGTYSTLKVQPAELEDSGVYFCASSQTRAVKTNEKLFFGSGTQLSVL.

As for this clone: The sample holds other DNA sequences that translate to the same CDR3. The V call is TRBV4-1, the J call TRBJ2-3, with D maybe TRBD2 (6 bases). The CDR3 spans 15 residues. Trimming took off 0 bases at V and 1 base at J, with 8 bases between the two ends. Germline assignment: CDR1 MGHRA and CDR2 YSYEKL. CDR3 loop: CASSQDRRGTDTQYF. Here the CDR3 DNA reads TGCGCCAGCAGCCAAGATAGGAGGGGCACAGATACGCAGTATTTT.

The V gene is TRBV11-3, the J gene TRBJ1-2, with D possibly matching TRBD1 (6 bases). The germline V and J ends were trimmed by 5 bases and 2 bases, with 21 bases remaining between them. In germline, CDR1 is SGHNT, CDR2 YENEEA. This CDR3 contains 17 residues. The DNA for the CDR3 is TGTGCCAGCAGCGCCTCGGGCCAACAGGGACCGAACTATGGCTACACCTTC. Translated: CASSASGQQGPNYGYTF.

The chain employs TRBV2 and TRBJ2-5, with 11 bases aligning to TRBD2. The CDR3 length is 15 residues. Germline V lookup: CDR1 SNHLY, CDR2 FYNNEI. V was pared by 6 bases and J by 0 bases, with 3 bases of the junction left unmatched. CDR3 nucleotides: TGTGCCAGCAGGGAACTAGCGGGAGACCAAGAGACCCAGTACTTC. Protein: CASRELAGDQETQYF.

The chain joins TRBV10-2 to TRBJ2-7; 10 positions agree with TRBD1. The V and J ends lost 7 bases and 3 bases, in that order; junction bases with no gene match: 6. There are 14 residues in the CDR3. The germline CDR1 and CDR2 sequences are WSHSY and SAAADI. In DNA form, the CDR3 reads TGCGCCAGCACCGGGACAGGGGACGGCTACGAGCAGTACTTC. Its protein is CASTGTGDGYEQYF.

This clone was counted between two and nine times. The CDR3 region is CASSQDMRGEQYF. CDR3 in DNA: TGTGCCAGCAGCCAAGATATGCGGGGCGAGCAGTACTTC. The chain couples TRBV14 to TRBJ2-7; a weak D match, TRBD2 (6 bases). The V gene's germline CDR1 is SGHDN and CDR2 FVKESK. CDR3 size: 13 residues. V gave up 0 bases and J gave up 6 bases, with 9 bases separating them.

This chain connects TRBV4-3 to TRBJ1-1; no clear D. Trimming removed 1 base from V and 4 bases from J, with 10 bases in between. Germline lookup yields CDR1 LGHNA and CDR2 YSLEER. The CDR3 runs 14 residues. In nucleotides, the CDR3 is TGCGCCAGCAGCCAAGTGCAGGAAAGCACTGAAGCTTTCTTT. Its protein product is CASSQVQESTEAFF.

The V and J genes are TRBV28 and TRBJ2-7; TRBD1 matches at 7 bases. V dropped 5 bases and J dropped 0; count of bases not matched to a gene: 7. This CDR3 has 15 amino acids. Per germline, CDR1 MDHEN and CDR2 SYDVKM. The CDR3 DNA is TGTGCCAGCAGTCCCTGGGACAGCTTCTCCTACGAGCAGTACTTC. It specifies CASSPWDSFSYEQYF.